Below, 30 T cell receptor beta chains from the same sample are listed, as sequenced in a study of response to subunit inactivated influenza vaccine. TCRdb processed the RT-PCR reads anew with MiXCR; each CDR3 protein has one entry. The sample shows hundreds of thousands of distinct CDR3 sequences, about 17% of them seen only once. The sequencing here drew on CD4+ T cells sorted from PBMCs, taken roughly 24 months after vaccination. These receptors came from a man between 50 and 75 years old who received an inactivated influenza vaccine.

The chain has TRBV20-1 and TRBJ2-2, with D tentatively TRBD2 (5 bases). Per the germline V gene, CDR1 is DFQATT and CDR2 is SNEGSKA (reference sequence). Trimming removed 2 bases from V and 7 bases from J, with 17 bases in between. The CDR3 extends over 15 amino acids. The CDR3 loop reads CSARPSGILVGELFF. The CDR3 DNA reads TGCAGTGCTAGACCCTCGGGGATCTTGGTCGGGGAGCTGTTTTTT.

The CDR3 nucleotides read TGTGCCAGCAGCGGCGAGGGACAGGGGTTATACGAGCAGTACTTC. Its protein product is CASSGEGQGLYEQYF. This chain joins TRBV2 and TRBJ2-7, with 10 bases lining up with TRBD1. Looked up from germline, CDR1 is SNHLY and CDR2 is FYNNEI. This CDR3 has 15 residues. The J segment lost 4 bases and the V segment lost 6 bases, leaving 9 bases of the junction unmatched.

The genes are TRBV6-5 and TRBJ1-2; D remains ambiguous. The ends were cut back, 0 bases at V and 0 bases at J, with 8 bases in the middle. Germline values: CDR1 MNHEY, CDR2 SVGAGI. CDR3 length: 15 amino acids. Here the CDR3 DNA reads TGTGCCAGCAGTTACTCTTTTACTGCTAACTATGGCTACACCTTC. Translation gives CASSYSFTANYGYTF.

This clonotype has just a few counts. The genes are TRBV7-2 and TRBJ2-1; unclear D gene. The V gene's germline CDR1 is SGHTA and CDR2 FQGNSA. V was trimmed by 1 base and J by 0 bases, leaving 7 bases between them. This CDR3 region has 15 residues. DNA of the CDR3: TGTGCCAGCAGCTTAGTTCTAGACTCCTACAATGAGCAGTTCTTC. It translates to CASSLVLDSYNEQFF.

This clonotype was seen at least ten times. The V call is TRBV28, the J call TRBJ2-2; 7 nucleotides agree with TRBD2. CDR1 and CDR2 (germline): MDHEN, SYDVKM. With V trimmed by 1 base and J by 3 bases, 5 bases remained unmatched. This CDR3 comprises 16 residues. In DNA form, the CDR3 reads TGTGCCAGCAGTTTATTTGGCGGGAGTGACACCGGGGAGCTGTTTTTT. Amino acid sequence: CASSLFGGSDTGELFF.

The J gene is TRBJ2-7, the V gene TRBV5-1, with 7 bases lining up with TRBD1. The CDR3 spans 13 residues. Trimming cost V 6 bases and J 5 bases; bases outside gene matches: 8. Germline V gene sequence: CDR1 SGHRS, CDR2 YFSETQ. The CDR3 sequence: CASNDRVSHEQYF. The CDR3 DNA sequence: TGCGCCAGCAACGACAGGGTTTCCCACGAGCAGTACTTC.

This clonotype showed up just a few times. This chain connects TRBV20-1 to TRBJ2-3; TRBD2 agrees at 12 bases. Germline V gene sequence: CDR1 DFQATT, CDR2 SNEGSKA (reference sequence). J was trimmed by 1 base and V by 0 bases; bases with no gene match: 8. The CDR3 covers 18 residues. The CDR3 loop is CSARDLASGGAGTDTQYF. CDR3 nucleotide sequence: TGCAGTGCTAGAGATTTAGCTAGCGGGGGGGCCGGCACAGATACGCAGTATTTT.

This clonotype appeared a few times. This chain links TRBV13 with TRBJ2-7, with D tentatively TRBD1 (5 bases). The germline V and J ends were trimmed by 6 bases and 0 bases, with 18 bases remaining between them. Germline V gives CDR1 PRHDT, CDR2 FYEKMQ (reference sequence). CDR3 length: 16 amino acids. The CDR3 coding sequence is TGTGCCAGCAGGGATGTGCGTAGGGGAAGCTCCTACGAGCAGTACTTC. Residues: CASRDVRRGSSYEQYF.

This clonotype was seen more than once but under ten times. V gene TRBV18 combines with J gene TRBJ2-1; D is undetermined. Germline assignment: CDR1 KGHSH and CDR2 LQKENI. The CDR3 loop spans 13 amino acids. V was cut by 3 bases and J by 3 bases, with 6 bases left in between. CDR3 residues: CASSPLHYNEQFF. Written as DNA, the CDR3 is TGTGCCAGCTCACCGCTCCACTACAATGAGCAGTTCTTC.

V is TRBV5-1 and J is TRBJ2-5, with a possible D match to TRBD2 (6 bases). CDR1 SGHRS and CDR2 YFSETQ come from the germline V gene. Trimming took 0 bases from V and 3 from J, leaving 12 bases between them. This CDR3 has 15 residues. CDR3: CASSLGGTGEETQYF. DNA of the CDR3: TGCGCCAGCAGCTTGGGAGGGACGGGGGAAGAGACCCAGTACTTC.

The rearrangement links TRBV20-1 to TRBJ1-2; 10 bases map to TRBD1. The CDR3 spans 14 residues. Germline V gives CDR1 DFQATT, CDR2 SNEGSKA (reference sequence). V was clipped by 2 bases and J by 7 bases; unmatched bases: 7. DNA for the CDR3: TGCAGTGCTAGAAAGACAGGGGGCGAAGTTGGCTACACCTTC. Encoded protein: CSARKTGGEVGYTF.

This clonotype was seen more than once but under ten times. The chain uses TRBV5-1 and TRBJ2-5; perhaps TRBD1 as D (5 bases). V dropped 0 bases and J dropped 4 bases, with 10 bases sitting between them. This CDR3 comprises 14 residues. Germline V gene data show CDR1 as SGHRS and CDR2 as YFSETQ. Here the CDR3 DNA reads TGCGCCAGCAGCTTGGAGGGGATTGGAGAGACCCAGTACTTC. Protein sequence: CASSLEGIGETQYF.

The V call is TRBV4-2, the J call TRBJ2-3, with 9 bases that match TRBD2. CDR3 length equals 17 residues. Germline V gives CDR1 LGHNA, CDR2 YNFKEQ. The trim removed 0 bases at V and 4 bases at J, leaving 8 bases unmatched. CDR3 DNA: TGTGCCAGCAGCCAAGATTGGGCTAGCGGGGCTCCAGATACGCAGTATTTT. Encoded protein: CASSQDWASGAPDTQYF.

This clonotype was observed a handful of times. This chain links TRBV19 with TRBJ2-2; the match to TRBD2 covers 11 bases. Germline values: CDR1 LNHDA, CDR2 SQIVND (reference sequence). The CDR3 extends over 16 amino acids. The J segment lost 4 bases and the V segment lost 7 bases, leaving 8 bases of the junction unmatched. CDR3 sequence reads: CASTFSGRAGTGELFF. Here the CDR3 DNA reads TGTGCCAGTACCTTTAGCGGGAGGGCAGGCACCGGGGAGCTGTTTTTT.

This clonotype has ten or more counts. The chain uses TRBV7-8 and TRBJ2-2; D remains unclear. The V gene's germline CDR1 is SGHVS and CDR2 FQNEAQ. Trimming pared 4 bases from V and 6 bases from J, leaving 15 bases between. This CDR3 region has 15 residues. For the CDR3, the DNA is TGTGCCAGCAGCTCCGTAAGGTTATCGTCCGGGGAGCTGTTTTTT. It yields the protein CASSSVRLSSGELFF.

This clonotype occurred a few times. This sequence joins TRBV10-3 and TRBJ2-5, with D perhaps TRBD1 (6 bases). The CDR3 runs 13 residues. V was cut by 6 bases and J by 1 base, with 9 bases left in between. The germline gives CDR1 ENHRY, CDR2 SYGVKD. Here the CDR3 reads CAIRGAAQETQYF. CDR3 sequence (DNA): TGTGCCATCAGGGGGGCCGCCCAAGAGACCCAGTACTTC.

This clonotype was observed a handful of times. The chain couples TRBV7-2 to TRBJ2-3; no clear D. CDR3 size: 15 residues. V lost 1 base and J 2 bases, leaving 10 bases between the germline ends. Germline-derived CDR1 and CDR2 are SGHTA and FQGNSA. CDR3 loop: CASSLVAAYTDTQYF. In DNA, the CDR3 is TGTGCCAGCAGCTTAGTGGCTGCCTACACAGATACGCAGTATTTT.

The J gene is TRBJ1-4, the V gene TRBV24-1, with D possibly matching TRBD1 (5 bases). Germline V gives CDR1 KGHDR, CDR2 SFDVKD. The V end lost 4 bases, the J end lost 3 bases, and 8 bases lay between the germline ends. This CDR3 contains 14 residues. CDR3 amino acids: CATSDTGPNEKLFF. The CDR3 DNA reads TGTGCCACCAGTGACACGGGACCTAATGAAAAACTGTTTTTT.

V and J are TRBV7-9 and TRBJ2-7; D is tentatively TRBD1 or TRBD2 (6 bases each). This CDR3 spans 13 amino acids. Germline V CDR1 and CDR2: SEHNR, FQNEAQ (reference sequence). Trimming removed 5 bases from V and 3 bases from J, with 11 bases in between. Written as DNA, the CDR3 is TGTGCCAGCAGCCGAAGGGGGGACTACGAGCAGTACTTC. Translating it yields CASSRRGDYEQYF.

This clonotype appeared many times. This rearrangement joins TRBV12-3 or TRBV12-4 to TRBJ2-2; 11 bases line up with TRBD2. The V and J ends lost 9 bases and 1 base, in that order; junction bases with no gene match: 4. This CDR3 has 15 residues. The CDR3 loop reads CASNLAGGNTGELFF. CDR3 DNA sequence: TGTGCCAGTAATCTAGCGGGAGGGAACACCGGGGAGCTGTTTTTT.

This clonotype was found a few times. This rearrangement joins TRBV6-2 or TRBV6-3 to TRBJ2-3, with D unclear. The CDR3 runs to 13 residues. V was clipped by 7 bases and J by 4 bases, with 12 bases between them. Germline-derived CDR1 and CDR2 are MNHEY and SVGEGT. The CDR3 sequence is CASIPPSPDTQYF. CDR3 nucleotides: TGTGCCAGCATCCCACCCAGCCCAGATACGCAGTATTTT.

The genes are TRBV3-1 and TRBJ1-1, with 9 bases matching TRBD1. The CDR3 consists of 15 residues. The trim removed 3 bases at V and 4 bases at J, leaving 6 bases unmatched. Germline V gene lookup returns CDR1 LGHDT and CDR2 YNNKEL (reference sequence). CDR3 sequence: CASSHGTGFRTEAFF. The DNA of the CDR3 is TGTGCCAGCAGCCACGGGACAGGGTTTCGCACTGAAGCTTTCTTT.

This clonotype was detected only a few times. The chain has TRBV6-2 or TRBV6-3 and TRBJ2-7; D is perhaps TRBD1 or TRBD2 (5 bases each). Trimming left V 7 bases short and J 4 bases short, with 14 bases between. The CDR3 length is 13 residues. Germline loops: CDR1 MNHEY, CDR2 SVGEGT. The CDR3 DNA reads as TGTGCCAGCAAACCCGGGACGGGGTACGAGCAGTACTTC. This gives the protein CASKPGTGYEQYF.

In regard to this clonotype: One end of the junction does not line up with germline, which may come from a read error. This chain uses TRBV15 with TRBJ2-7; D is undetermined. This CDR3 comprises 13 residues. Germline V gene sequence: CDR1 LNHNV, CDR2 YYDKDF (reference sequence). This chain's CDR3 is CAISRDPSYEQYF. As DNA, the CDR3 is TGTGCCATCAGCAGAGATCCTTCCTACGAGCAGTACTTC.

The chain links TRBV9 to TRBJ2-7; 8 bases align to TRBD2. V lost 4 bases to trimming and J lost 5 bases; unmatched junction nucleotides: 8. Per germline, CDR1 SGDLS and CDR2 YYNGEE. This CDR3 is 14 amino acids long. The CDR3 nucleotides are TGTGCCAGCAGCATTCGGGGGGGCGTGGACGAGCAGTACTTC. This sequence encodes CASSIRGGVDEQYF.

This clonotype was picked up many times. The CDR3: CASSQDTVQETQYF. Here the CDR3 DNA reads TGTGCCAGCAGCCAAGACACCGTCCAAGAGACCCAGTACTTC. This rearrangement joins TRBV14 to TRBJ2-5; D is unresolved. This CDR3 has 14 residues. CDR1 is SGHDN and CDR2 is FVKESK in the germline V gene. Trimming removed 0 bases at V and 1 base at J, with 6 bases between.

This clonotype has just a few counts. The chain uses TRBV20-1 and TRBJ2-3; no clear D gene. Germline V gene sequence: CDR1 DFQATT, CDR2 SNEGSKA (reference sequence). There are 14 residues in the CDR3. The germline V and J ends were trimmed by 4 bases and 0 bases, with 11 bases remaining between them. Here the CDR3 DNA reads TGCAGTGCTATTGGCAGGTCTAGCACAGATACGCAGTATTTT. It specifies CSAIGRSSTDTQYF.

V is TRBV24-1 and J is TRBJ2-1, with TRBD2 matching over 7 bases. This CDR3 region has 14 residues. Germline CDR1 reads KGHDR; CDR2 reads SFDVKD. Trimming cost V 5 bases and J 8 bases; bases outside gene matches: 8. CDR3 in amino acids: CATSAGGGSDEQFF. CDR3 sequence (DNA): TGTGCCACCAGTGCGGGGGGTGGATCTGATGAGCAGTTCTTC.

This clonotype was observed once. The chain recombines TRBV2 with TRBJ1-1; 9 bases are shared with TRBD1. Germline V CDR1 and CDR2: SNHLY, FYNNEI. V gave up 9 bases and J gave up 1 base; unmatched junction bases: 12. The CDR3 has 16 residues. This CDR3 is CARVYWDRASNTEAFF. CDR3 in DNA: TGTGCCAGAGTCTACTGGGACAGGGCTTCGAACACTGAAGCTTTCTTT.

This clonotype has a count of ten or more. This chain joins TRBV5-1 and TRBJ2-2; TRBD1 matches at 11 bases. Unmatched junction bases numbered 7, after V lost 5 bases and J lost 7 bases. CDR1 SGHRS and CDR2 YFSETQ come from the germline V gene. The CDR3 has 15 amino acids. CDR3 loop: CASSWTGGDGGELFF. The CDR3 region has the DNA TGCGCCAGCAGTTGGACAGGGGGCGACGGCGGGGAGCTGTTTTTT.